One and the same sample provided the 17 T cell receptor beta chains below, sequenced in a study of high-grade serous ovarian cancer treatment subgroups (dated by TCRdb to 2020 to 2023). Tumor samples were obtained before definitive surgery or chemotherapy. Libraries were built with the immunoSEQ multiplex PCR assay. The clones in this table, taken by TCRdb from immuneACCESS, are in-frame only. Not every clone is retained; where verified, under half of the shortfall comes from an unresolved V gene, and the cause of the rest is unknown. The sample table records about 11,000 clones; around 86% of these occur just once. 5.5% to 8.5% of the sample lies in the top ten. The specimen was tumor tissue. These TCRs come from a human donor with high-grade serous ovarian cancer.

CDR3 DNA sequence: TGTGCCAGCAGTTCCGGGCAGGACGAGCAGTACTTC. Its translation is CASSSGQDEQYF. This sequence joins TRBV2 and TRBJ2-7; D ambiguous. Trimming cost V 5 bases and J 5 bases, with 10 bases left between them. The CDR3 is 12 amino acids. Germline V gene data show CDR1 as SNHLY and CDR2 as FYNNEI.

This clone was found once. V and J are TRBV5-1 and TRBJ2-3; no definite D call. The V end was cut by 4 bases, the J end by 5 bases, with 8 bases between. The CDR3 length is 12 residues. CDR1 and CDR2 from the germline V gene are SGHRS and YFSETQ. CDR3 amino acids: CASSPLGDTQYF. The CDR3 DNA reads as TGCGCCAGCAGCCCCCTAGGAGATACGCAGTATTTT.

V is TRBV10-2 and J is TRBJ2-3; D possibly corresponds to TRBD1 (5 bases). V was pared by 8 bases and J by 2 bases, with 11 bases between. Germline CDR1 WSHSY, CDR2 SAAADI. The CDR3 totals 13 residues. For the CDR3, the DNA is TGCGCCAGCTCTAAGGGGCCCACAGATACGCAGTATTTT. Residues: CASSKGPTDTQYF.

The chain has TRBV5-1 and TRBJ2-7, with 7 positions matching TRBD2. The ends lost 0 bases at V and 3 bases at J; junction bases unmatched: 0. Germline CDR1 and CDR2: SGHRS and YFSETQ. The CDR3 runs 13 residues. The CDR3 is CASSLGEGYEQYF. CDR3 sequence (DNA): TGCGCCAGCAGCTTGGGGGAGGGCTACGAGCAGTACTTC.

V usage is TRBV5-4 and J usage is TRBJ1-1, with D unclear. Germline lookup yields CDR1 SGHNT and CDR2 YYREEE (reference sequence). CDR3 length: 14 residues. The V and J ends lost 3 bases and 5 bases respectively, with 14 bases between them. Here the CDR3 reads CASSSESRGTEAFF. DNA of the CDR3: TGTGCCAGCAGCTCTGAATCGCGAGGGACTGAAGCTTTCTTT. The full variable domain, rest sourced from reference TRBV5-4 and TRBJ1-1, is ETGVTQSPTHLIKTRGQQVTLRCSSQSGHNTVSWYQQALGQGPQFIFQYYREEENGRGNFPPRFSGLQFPNYSSELNVNALELDDSALYLCASSSESRGTEAFFGQGTRLTVV.

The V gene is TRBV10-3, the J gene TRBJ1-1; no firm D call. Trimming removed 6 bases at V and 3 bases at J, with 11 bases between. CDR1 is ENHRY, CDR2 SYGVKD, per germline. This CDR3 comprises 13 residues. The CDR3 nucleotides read TGTGCCATCAGAGCCGCTGTAGACACTGAAGCTTTCTTT. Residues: CAIRAAVDTEAFF.

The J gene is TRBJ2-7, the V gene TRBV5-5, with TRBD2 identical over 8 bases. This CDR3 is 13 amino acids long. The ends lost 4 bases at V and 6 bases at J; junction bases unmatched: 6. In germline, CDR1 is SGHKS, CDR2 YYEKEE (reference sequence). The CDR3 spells CASSMGLEGEQYF. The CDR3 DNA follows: TGTGCCAGCAGCATGGGACTAGAGGGCGAGCAGTACTTC.

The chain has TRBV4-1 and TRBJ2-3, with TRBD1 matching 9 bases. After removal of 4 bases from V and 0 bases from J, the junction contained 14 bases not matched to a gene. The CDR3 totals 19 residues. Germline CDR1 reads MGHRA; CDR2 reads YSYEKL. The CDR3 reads CASSPTENRGPPSTDTQYF. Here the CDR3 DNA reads TGCGCCAGCAGCCCCACTGAAAACAGGGGGCCTCCTAGCACAGATACGCAGTATTTT.

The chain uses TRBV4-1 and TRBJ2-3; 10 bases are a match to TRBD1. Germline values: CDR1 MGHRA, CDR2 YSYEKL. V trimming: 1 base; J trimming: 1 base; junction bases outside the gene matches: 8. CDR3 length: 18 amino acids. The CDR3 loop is CASSQVTTGTGGTDTQYF. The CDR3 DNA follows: TGCGCCAGCAGCCAAGTTACAACCGGGACAGGGGGCACAGATACGCAGTATTTT.

The CDR3 loop is CASSRVEIKKETQYF. CDR3 bases: TGTGCCAGCAGCCGGGTGGAGATTAAAAAAGAGACCCAGTACTTC. The chain combines TRBV5-6 with TRBJ2-5; no firm D call. V dropped 4 bases and J dropped 3 bases, with 16 bases sitting between them. Per germline, CDR1 SGHDT and CDR2 YYEEEE. The CDR3 is made up of 15 amino acids.

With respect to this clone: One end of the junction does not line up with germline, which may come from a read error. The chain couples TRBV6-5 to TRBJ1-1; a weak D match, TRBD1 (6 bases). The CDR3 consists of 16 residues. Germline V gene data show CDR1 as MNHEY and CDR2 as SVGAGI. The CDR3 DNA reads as TGTGCCAGCAGCTACTCGCTATCCAGGGGTGTCCCTGAAGCTTTCTTT. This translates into CASSYSLSRGVPEAFF.

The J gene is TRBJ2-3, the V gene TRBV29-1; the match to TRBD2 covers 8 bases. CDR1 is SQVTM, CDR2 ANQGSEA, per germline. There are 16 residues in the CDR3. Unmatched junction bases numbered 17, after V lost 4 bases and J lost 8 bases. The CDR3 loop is CSVGLARVAGGGTQYF. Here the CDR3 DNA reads TGCAGCGTTGGACTAGCGAGAGTAGCTGGGGGCGGTACGCAGTATTTT.

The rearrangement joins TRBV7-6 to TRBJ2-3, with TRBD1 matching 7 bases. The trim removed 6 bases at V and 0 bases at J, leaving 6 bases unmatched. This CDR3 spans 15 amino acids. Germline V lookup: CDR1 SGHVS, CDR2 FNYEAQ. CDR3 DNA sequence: TGTGCCAGCAGACCCGGACAGGAGAGCACAGATACGCAGTATTTT. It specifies CASRPGQESTDTQYF.

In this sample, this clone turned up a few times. The CDR3 DNA sequence: TGTGCCTGGAGCGAGACCGGGACTCCAACGCAGTATTTT. Protein sequence: CAWSETGTPTQYF. This rearrangement joins TRBV30 to TRBJ2-3, with D possibly matching TRBD2 (6 bases). Germline values: CDR1 GTSNPN, CDR2 SVGIG (reference sequence). V dropped 3 bases and J dropped 9 bases, with 16 bases sitting between them. There are 13 residues in the CDR3.

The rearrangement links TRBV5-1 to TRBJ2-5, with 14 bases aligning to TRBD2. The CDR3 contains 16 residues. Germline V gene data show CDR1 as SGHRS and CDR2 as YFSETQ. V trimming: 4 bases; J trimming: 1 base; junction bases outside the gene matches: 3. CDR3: CASSPGTSGSQETQYF. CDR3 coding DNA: TGCGCCAGCAGCCCAGGGACTAGCGGGAGCCAAGAGACCCAGTACTTC. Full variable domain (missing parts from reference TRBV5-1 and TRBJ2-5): KAGVTQTPRYLIKTRGQQVTLSCSPISGHRSVSWYQQTPGQGLQFLFEYFSETQRNKGNFPGRFSGRQFSNSRSEMNVSTLELGDSALYLCASSPGTSGSQETQYFGPGTRLLVL.

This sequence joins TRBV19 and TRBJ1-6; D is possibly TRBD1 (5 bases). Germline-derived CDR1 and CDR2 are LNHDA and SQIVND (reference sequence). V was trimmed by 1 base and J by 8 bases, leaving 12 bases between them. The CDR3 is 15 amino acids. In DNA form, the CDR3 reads TGTGCCAGTAGTATAGGCAGGGATCGGGATTCACCCCTCCACTTT. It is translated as CASSIGRDRDSPLHF.

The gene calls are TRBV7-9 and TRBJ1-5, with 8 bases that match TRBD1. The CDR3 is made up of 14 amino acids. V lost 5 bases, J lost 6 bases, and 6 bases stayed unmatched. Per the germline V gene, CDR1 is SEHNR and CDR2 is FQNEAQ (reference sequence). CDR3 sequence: CASSDRGGRQPQHF. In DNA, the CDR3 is TGTGCCAGCAGCGACAGGGGTGGACGTCAGCCCCAGCATTTT.